The entry below describes one T cell receptor beta chain. The data belong to a study of blood T cells in healthy people across ages. This CDR3 has 12 amino acids. The germline gives CDR1 MNHEY, CDR2 SMNVEV (reference sequence). V dropped 5 bases and J dropped 10 bases, with 12 bases sitting between them. Using a J-beta primer mix together with a sample-barcoded 5' primer, a second PCR was run for about 7 to 12 cycles. TCRdb re-called the 5' RACE reads with MiXCR, one entry per CDR3 protein. The table lists around 1,000,000 distinct CDR3 sequences, 35% to 45% of them singletons. Source material: blood. The V gene is TRBV27, the J gene TRBJ2-1; D gene ambiguous. This receptor was obtained from a man between 18 and 29 years old in good health. The CDR3 here is CASSPTPYEQFF. CDR3 DNA: TGTGCCAGCAGTCCCACCCCTTACGAGCAGTTCTTC.